This is a list of T cell receptor beta chains from one sample in a study of breast tumors, draining lymph nodes, adjacent tissues. In TCRdb, the multiplex PCR reads were re-called with MiXCR into one record per CDR3 protein. The sample includes around 230,000 distinct CDR3 sequences, less than 45% seen only once; the top ten take over 3.5%. Input material: axillary lymph node tissue. The receptors were gathered from a female donor with breast cancer. Some clones in this sample may be carry-over from other donors' samples. The CDR3 runs from the conserved cysteine through the conserved F or W. A D gene is named only where the DNA matches it firmly. A row's size may be missing; if present it is once, few, many or a size class.

d_gene,abundance,j_gene,v_gene,CDR3nt,CDR3aa
-,-,TRBJ2-7,TRBV3-1,TGTGCCAGCAGCCAAGATTTGACAGACCGAGCGTACTTC,CASSQDLTDRAYF
TRBD2,many,TRBJ2-1,TRBV19,TGTGCCAGTAGTATATTCGGACTAGCGGGGTACAATGAGCAGTTCTTC,CASSIFGLAGYNEQFF
-,many,TRBJ2-7,TRBV10-3,TGTGCCATCAGTGAGCGGAGGTGGGAGCAGTACTTC,CAISERRWEQYF
-,many,TRBJ2-7,TRBV10-2,TGCGCCAGCAGTTTGGACAACTACGAGCAGTACTTC,CASSLDNYEQYF
TRBD1,-,TRBJ1-6,TRBV5-1,TGCGCCAGCAGCTTGTCCGGGACAGGGGCCCTCCACTTT,CASSLSGTGALHF
TRBD2,-,TRBJ2-1,TRBV15,TGCGCCACCAGCAGTTATGATAGGACTAGCGGGAGAGAGTTCTTC,CATSSYDRTSGREFF
-,many,TRBJ2-3,TRBV15,TGTGCCACCAGCAGAGCGCACGGGGCTAGCACAGATACGCAGTATTTT,CATSRAHGASTDTQYF
-,few,TRBJ1-5,TRBV9,TGTGCCAGCAGTCCAGCCCAGGGGACCAACAATCAGCCCCAGCATTTT,CASSPAQGTNNQPQHF
TRBD2,many,TRBJ2-7,TRBV4-1,TGCGCCAGCAGCCAAACCACCGGGACTAGCGACGCTTACGAGCAGTACTTC,CASSQTTGTSDAYEQYF
TRBD1,medium-sized,TRBJ2-5,TRBV2,TGTGCCAGCGGGGGACAGGGACAAGAGACCCAGTACTTC,CASGGQGQETQYF
TRBD1,-,TRBJ2-6,TRBV7-8,TGTGCCAGCAGCCCAGGGGGCTCTTGGGCCAACGTCCTGACTTTC,CASSPGGSWANVLTF
-,-,TRBJ2-7,TRBV2,TGTGCCAGCAGTGGGGGATCGGGCGAGCAGTACTTC,CASSGGSGEQYF
-,-,TRBJ2-1,TRBV14,TGTGCCAGCAGCCCTTTCGGGGGCTCCTACAATGAGCAGTTCTTC,CASSPFGGSYNEQFF
-,many,TRBJ1-6,TRBV5-6,TGTGCCAGCAGTTTTGACCCAGGGCCCGGCTATGTAGGTTCACCCCTCCACTTT,CASSFDPGPGYVGSPLHF
-,many,TRBJ2-2,TRBV29-1,TGCAGCGTTGAAAATGCGGGGAAACCCGGGGAGCTGTTTTTT,CSVENAGKPGELFF
TRBD1,-,TRBJ2-3,TRBV7-2,TGTGCCAGCAGCTTAGGGACAGGGTTCGCGCAGTATTTT,CASSLGTGFAQYF
TRBD2,many,TRBJ2-2,TRBV4-2,TGTGCCAGCAGCCAAGTGCTATCAGTAGGGCGGGGGAGTCTGTCCGGGGAGCTGTTTTTT,CASSQVLSVGRGSLSGELFF
TRBD2,-,TRBJ2-1,TRBV20-1,TGCAGTGCTAAGGGAAGCGGGAGTGGGAATGAGCAGTTCTTC,CSAKGSGSGNEQFF
TRBD2,few,TRBJ2-5,TRBV4-2,TGTGCCAGCAGCCAAGATGAGTCTAGCGGGGTGGAGACCCAGTACTTC,CASSQDESSGVETQYF
TRBD2,many,TRBJ2-2,TRBV20-1,TGCAGTGCTAGTTCATCTAGCGGGGACACCGGGGAGCTGTTTTTT,CSASSSSGDTGELFF
-,-,TRBJ2-2,TRBV2,TGTGCCAGCATGCGGAACTCTGGGGCCAACACCGGGGAGCTGTTTTTT,CASMRNSGANTGELFF
-,-,TRBJ2-3,TRBV3-1,TGTGCCAGCAGCCAACTCAGTGCAGATACGCAGTATTTT,CASSQLSADTQYF
TRBD1,many,TRBJ1-5,TRBV19,TGTGCCAGTAGTCTGGACAGGTTAAATCAGCCCCAGCATTTT,CASSLDRLNQPQHF
-,-,TRBJ2-5,TRBV5-4,TGTGCCAGCAGCTTTATAGGACAGATTAAAGAGACCCAGTACTTC,CASSFIGQIKETQYF
-,many,TRBJ2-2,TRBV7-7,TGTGCTAGCAGCTCCTCCGGAGGTTACACCGGGGAGCTGTTTTTT,CASSSSGGYTGELFF
TRBD1,many,TRBJ2-4,TRBV5-1,TGCGCCAGCAGCTTGGGGACAGGGGTAAACATTCAGTACTTC,CASSLGTGVNIQYF
TRBD2,few,TRBJ2-1,TRBV3-1,TGTGCCAGCAGCCCTGCGGGGGGAGAGAATGAGCAGTTCTTC,CASSPAGGENEQFF
-,-,TRBJ2-6,TRBV19,TGTGCCAGTAGTATGATGGGGGCCAACGTCCTGACTTTC,CASSMMGANVLTF
-,-,TRBJ2-4,TRBV12-3/TRBV12-4,TGTACCAGCAGCAGGGTTTCCTTAGCCAAAAACATTCAGTACTTC,CTSSRVSLAKNIQYF
-,many,TRBJ2-5,TRBV12-5,TGTGCTAGTGGTTCGACAGGAGAAGAGACCCAGTACTTC,CASGSTGEETQYF
TRBD2,-,TRBJ2-1,TRBV7-6,TGTGCCAGCAGCATACGGACTAGCCCAGATGAGCAGTTCTTC,CASSIRTSPDEQFF
TRBD2,few,TRBJ2-2,TRBV6-5,TGTGCCAGCAGATTACTAGCGGGAGGGATCACCGGGGAGCTGTTTTTT,CASRLLAGGITGELFF
-,-,TRBJ2-1,TRBV15,TGTGCCACCAGCAGCCCACCGCGGCGGGGTTACAATGAGCAGTTCTTC,CATSSPPRRGYNEQFF
TRBD2,-,TRBJ2-3,TRBV30,TGTGCCTGGAGTGGGGGAGGGCCTAGCACAGATACGCAGTATTTT,CAWSGGGPSTDTQYF
-,many,TRBJ2-2,TRBV29-1,TGCAGCGTGAATCGTGGGAACACCGGGGAGCTGTTTTTT,CSVNRGNTGELFF
TRBD2,-,TRBJ2-1,TRBV5-4,TGTGCCAGCAGCTTAGTGCGGGAGGGCCAGGGGCAGTTCTTC,CASSLVREGQGQFF
TRBD2,many,TRBJ2-3,TRBV14,TGTGCCAGCAGCCAGACTAGCGGGATGGGCACAGATACGCAGTATTTT,CASSQTSGMGTDTQYF
-,many,TRBJ1-2,TRBV4-3,TGCGCCAGCAGCCAAGCCCCAATTACACTAGGGGGAGGCTACACCTTC,CASSQAPITLGGGYTF
-,many,TRBJ2-1,TRBV7-3,TGTGCCAGCAGCTTAACGTCCGTCCTCAGCTCCTACAATGAGCAGTTCTTC,CASSLTSVLSSYNEQFF
-,many,TRBJ1-2,TRBV5-6,TGTGCCAGCAGGAAACTGACAGTTAACTATGGCTACACCTTC,CASRKLTVNYGYTF
-,many,TRBJ1-2,TRBV12-5,TGTGCTAGTGGACAGTCGGGGGCTAACTATGGCTACACCTTC,CASGQSGANYGYTF
TRBD2,-,TRBJ2-1,TRBV10-2,TGCGCCAGCAGGACTAGCGGGAGAATCTACAATGAGCAGTTCTTC,CASRTSGRIYNEQFF
-,few,TRBJ1-5,TRBV6-2/TRBV6-3,TGTGCCAGCTCAGACCAAGACAATCAGCCCCAGCATTTT,CASSDQDNQPQHF
-,many,TRBJ1-3,TRBV20-1,TGCAGTGCTAGACGCCCTGACAACGGCCGTGGAAACACCATATATTTT,CSARRPDNGRGNTIYF
TRBD2,-,TRBJ2-1,TRBV25-1,TGTGCCAGCAGTGCTCCCGGGACTAGCGGGAGGCTTGAGCAGTTCTTC,CASSAPGTSGRLEQFF
TRBD2,few,TRBJ2-1,TRBV10-1,TGCGCCAGCAGCCCGGGACTAGCGACCAATGAGCAGTTCTTC,CASSPGLATNEQFF
TRBD1,many,TRBJ2-7,TRBV7-7,TGTGCTAGCCCGGGACAGGGGGCCTACGAGCAGTACTTC,CASPGQGAYEQYF
TRBD2,many,TRBJ2-1,TRBV6-5,TGTGCCAGCAGTTCGGGGACTAGCTTTAACGGGCAGTTCTTC,CASSSGTSFNGQFF